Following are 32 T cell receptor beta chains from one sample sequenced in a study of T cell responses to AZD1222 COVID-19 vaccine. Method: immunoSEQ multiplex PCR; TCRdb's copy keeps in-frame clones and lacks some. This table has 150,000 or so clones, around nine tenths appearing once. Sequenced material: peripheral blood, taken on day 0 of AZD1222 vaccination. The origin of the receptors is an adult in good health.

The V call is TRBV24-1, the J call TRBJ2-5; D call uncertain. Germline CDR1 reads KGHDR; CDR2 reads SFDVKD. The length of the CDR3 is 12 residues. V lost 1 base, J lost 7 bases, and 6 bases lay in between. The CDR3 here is CATSDFPGTQYF. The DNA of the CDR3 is TGTGCCACCAGTGATTTTCCGGGGACCCAGTACTTC.

The CDR3 coding sequence is TGTGCCAGCAGCTTAGGTCCTAGCGGGGGGATCCACGAGCAGTACTTC. Protein: CASSLGPSGGIHEQYF. The genes are TRBV7-7 and TRBJ2-7; 11 nucleotides agree with TRBD2. Germline V gene lookup returns CDR1 SSHAT and CDR2 FNYEAQ (reference sequence). Trimming took 1 base from V and 5 from J; bases not matched to a gene: 7. The CDR3 runs to 16 residues.

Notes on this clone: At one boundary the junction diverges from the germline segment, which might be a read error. The CDR3 DNA reads TGTGCCAGCAGCTTAGGTACAGGTACGAGGCACTTC. Its protein product is CASSLGTGTRHF. The rearrangement joins TRBV11-2 to TRBJ2-7; maybe TRBD1 (5 bases). The CDR3 has 12 amino acids. The germline gives CDR1 SGHAT, CDR2 FQNNGV.

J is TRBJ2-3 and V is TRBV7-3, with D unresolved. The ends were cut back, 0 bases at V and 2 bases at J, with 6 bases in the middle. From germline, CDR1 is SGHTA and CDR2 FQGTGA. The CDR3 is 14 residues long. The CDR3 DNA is TGTGCCAGCAGCTTAACCCGAGCCACAGATACGCAGTATTTT. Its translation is CASSLTRATDTQYF.

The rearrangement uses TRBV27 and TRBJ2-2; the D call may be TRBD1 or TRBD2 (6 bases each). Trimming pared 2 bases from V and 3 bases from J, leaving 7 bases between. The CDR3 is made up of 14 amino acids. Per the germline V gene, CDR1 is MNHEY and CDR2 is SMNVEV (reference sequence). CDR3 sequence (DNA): TGTGCCAGCAGTTTAAGGGGGGACACCGGGGAGCTGTTTTTT. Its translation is CASSLRGDTGELFF.

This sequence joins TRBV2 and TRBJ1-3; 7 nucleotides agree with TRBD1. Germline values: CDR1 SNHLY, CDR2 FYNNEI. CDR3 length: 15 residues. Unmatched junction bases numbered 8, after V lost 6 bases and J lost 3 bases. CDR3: CASRARGGYGNTIYF. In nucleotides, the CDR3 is TGTGCCAGCAGGGCCAGGGGGGGGTATGGAAACACCATATATTTT.

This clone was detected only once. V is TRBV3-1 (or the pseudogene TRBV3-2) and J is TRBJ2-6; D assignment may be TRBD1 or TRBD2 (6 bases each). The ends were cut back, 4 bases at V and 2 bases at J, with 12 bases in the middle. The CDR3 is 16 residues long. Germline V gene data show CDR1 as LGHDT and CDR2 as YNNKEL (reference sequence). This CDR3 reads CASSPGGLAGANVLTF. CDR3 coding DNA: TGTGCCAGCAGCCCCGGGGGCTTGGCTGGGGCCAACGTCCTGACTTTC.

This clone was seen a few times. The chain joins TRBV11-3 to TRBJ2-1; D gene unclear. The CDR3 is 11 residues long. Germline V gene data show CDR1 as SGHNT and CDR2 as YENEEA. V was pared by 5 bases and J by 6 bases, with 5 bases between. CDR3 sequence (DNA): TGTGCCAGCAGCGACCTCAATGAGCAGTTCTTC. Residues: CASSDLNEQFF.

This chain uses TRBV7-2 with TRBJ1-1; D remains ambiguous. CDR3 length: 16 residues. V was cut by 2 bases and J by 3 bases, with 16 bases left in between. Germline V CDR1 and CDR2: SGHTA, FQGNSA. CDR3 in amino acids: CASSLFRLYGDTEAFF. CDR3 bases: TGTGCCAGCAGCTTATTCAGGCTCTATGGGGACACTGAAGCTTTCTTT.

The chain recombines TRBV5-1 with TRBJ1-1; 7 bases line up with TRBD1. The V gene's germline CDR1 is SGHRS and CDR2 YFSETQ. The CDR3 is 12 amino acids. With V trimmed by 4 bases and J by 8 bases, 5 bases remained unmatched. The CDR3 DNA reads TGCGCCAGCAGCAGGACAGGAACAGAAGCTTTCTTT. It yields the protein CASSRTGTEAFF.

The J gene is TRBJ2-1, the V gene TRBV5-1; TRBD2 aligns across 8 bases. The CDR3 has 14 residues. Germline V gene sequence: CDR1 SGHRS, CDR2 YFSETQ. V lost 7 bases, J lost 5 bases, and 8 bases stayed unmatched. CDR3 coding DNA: TGCGCCAGCGGGGGTAGCGGGGTTCACAATGAGCAGTTCTTC. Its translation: CASGGSGVHNEQFF.

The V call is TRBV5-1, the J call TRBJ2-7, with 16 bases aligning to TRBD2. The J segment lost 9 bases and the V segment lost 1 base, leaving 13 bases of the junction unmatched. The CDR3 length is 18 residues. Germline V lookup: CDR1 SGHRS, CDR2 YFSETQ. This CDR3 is CASSLLAGLAGGPIGQYF. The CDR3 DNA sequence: TGCGCCAGCAGCTTGTTGGCGGGACTAGCGGGGGGGCCGATCGGGCAGTACTTC.

The CDR3 DNA follows: TGCGCCAGCAGCCAAGATCTATCTGGCTATGGCTACACCTTC. It translates to CASSQDLSGYGYTF. The genes are TRBV4-1 and TRBJ1-2, with D unclear. Between the trimmed V and J ends, which lost 0 bases and 4 bases, there was a span of 9 bases. From germline, CDR1 is MGHRA and CDR2 YSYEKL. The CDR3 covers 14 residues.

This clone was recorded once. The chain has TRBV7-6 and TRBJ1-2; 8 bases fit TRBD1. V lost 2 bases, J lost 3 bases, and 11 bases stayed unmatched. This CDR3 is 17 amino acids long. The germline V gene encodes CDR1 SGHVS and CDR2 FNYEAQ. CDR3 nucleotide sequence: TGTGCCAGCAGCTTATTACCACAGGGGGGAGGTGACTATGGCTACACCTTC. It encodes CASSLLPQGGGDYGYTF. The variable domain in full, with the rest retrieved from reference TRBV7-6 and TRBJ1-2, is GAGVSQSPRYKVTKRGQDVALRCDPISGHVSLYWYRQALGQGPEFLTYFNYEAQQDKSGLPNDRFSAERPEGSISTLTIQRTEQRDSAMYRCASSLLPQGGGDYGYTFGSGTRLTVV.

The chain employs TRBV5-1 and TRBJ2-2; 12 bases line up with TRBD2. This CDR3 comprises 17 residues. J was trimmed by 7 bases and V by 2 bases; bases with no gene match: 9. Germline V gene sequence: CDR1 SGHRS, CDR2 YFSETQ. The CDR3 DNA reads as TGCGCCAGCAGCTTCACCACTAGCGGGGGGAAATTCGGGGAGCTGTTTTTT. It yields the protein CASSFTTSGGKFGELFF.

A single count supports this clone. Here the CDR3 DNA reads TGTGCCAGCAGCTCGTCTTTCCGGGGGTCCTCTAGCACAGATACGCAGTATTTT. It encodes CASSSSFRGSSSTDTQYF. The genes are TRBV7-8 and TRBJ2-3, with a weak D call TRBD2 (6 bases). The V and J ends lost 4 bases and 0 bases respectively, with 20 bases between them. There are 18 residues in the CDR3. The germline V gene has CDR1 SGHVS and CDR2 FQNEAQ. Full variable domain (remainder filled in from reference TRBV7-8 and TRBJ2-3): GAGVSQSPRYKVAKRGQDVALRCDPISGHVSLFWYQQALGQGPEFLTYFQNEAQLDKSGLPSDRFFAERPEGSVSTLKIQRTQQEDSAVYLCASSSSFRGSSSTDTQYFGPGTRLTVL.

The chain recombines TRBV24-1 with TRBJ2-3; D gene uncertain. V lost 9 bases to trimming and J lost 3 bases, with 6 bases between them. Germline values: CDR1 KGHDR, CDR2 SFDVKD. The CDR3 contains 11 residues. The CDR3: CATRNTDTQYF. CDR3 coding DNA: TGTGCCACCCGTAATACAGATACGCAGTATTTT.

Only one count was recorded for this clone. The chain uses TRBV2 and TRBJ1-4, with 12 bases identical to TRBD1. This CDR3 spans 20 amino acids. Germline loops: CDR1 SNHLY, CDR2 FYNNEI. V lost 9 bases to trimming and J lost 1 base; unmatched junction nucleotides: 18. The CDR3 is CASRGSPGQGAGGTNEKLFF. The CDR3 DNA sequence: TGTGCCAGTAGGGGATCTCCGGGACAGGGGGCTGGAGGAACTAATGAAAAACTGTTTTTT.

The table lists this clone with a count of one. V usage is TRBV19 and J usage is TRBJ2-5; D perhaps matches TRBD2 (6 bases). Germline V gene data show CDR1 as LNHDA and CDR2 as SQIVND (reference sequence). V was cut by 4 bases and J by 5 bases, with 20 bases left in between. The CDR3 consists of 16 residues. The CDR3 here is CASSTSGPRGGETQYF. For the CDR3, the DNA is TGTGCCAGTAGTACCTCCGGGCCCCGCGGAGGGGAGACCCAGTACTTC.

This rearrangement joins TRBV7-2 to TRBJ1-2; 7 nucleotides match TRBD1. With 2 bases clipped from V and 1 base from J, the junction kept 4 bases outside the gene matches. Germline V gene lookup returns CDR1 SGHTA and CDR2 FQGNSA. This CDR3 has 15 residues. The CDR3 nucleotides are TGTGCCAGCAGCTTACAGGGGGGAGTTAACTATGGCTACACCTTC. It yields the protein CASSLQGGVNYGYTF.

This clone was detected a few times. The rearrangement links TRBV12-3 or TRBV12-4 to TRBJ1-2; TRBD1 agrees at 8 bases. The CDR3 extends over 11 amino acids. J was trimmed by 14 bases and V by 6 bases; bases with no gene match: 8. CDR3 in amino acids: CASSQNRGRTF. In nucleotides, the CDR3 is TGTGCCAGCAGCCAGAACAGGGGGAGGACCTTC.

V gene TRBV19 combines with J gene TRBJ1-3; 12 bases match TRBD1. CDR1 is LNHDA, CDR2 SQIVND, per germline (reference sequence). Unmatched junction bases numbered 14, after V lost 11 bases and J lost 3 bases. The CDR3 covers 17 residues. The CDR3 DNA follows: TGTGCCTCCTATACCGGGACAGGGGGCGCGAGTGGAAACACCATATATTTT. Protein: CASYTGTGGASGNTIYF.

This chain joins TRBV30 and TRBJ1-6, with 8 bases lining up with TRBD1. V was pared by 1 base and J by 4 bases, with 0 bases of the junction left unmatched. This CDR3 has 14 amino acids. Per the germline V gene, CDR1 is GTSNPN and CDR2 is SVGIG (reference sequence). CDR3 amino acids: CAWSGDRYNSPLHF. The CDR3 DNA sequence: TGTGCCTGGAGTGGGGACAGGTATAATTCACCCCTCCACTTT.

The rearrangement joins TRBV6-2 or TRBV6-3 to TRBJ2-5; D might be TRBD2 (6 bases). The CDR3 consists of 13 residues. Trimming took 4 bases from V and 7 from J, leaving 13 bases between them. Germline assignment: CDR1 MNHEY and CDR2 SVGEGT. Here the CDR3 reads CASSSAQAGTQYF. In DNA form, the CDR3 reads TGTGCCAGCAGTTCCGCTCAAGCGGGGACCCAGTACTTC.

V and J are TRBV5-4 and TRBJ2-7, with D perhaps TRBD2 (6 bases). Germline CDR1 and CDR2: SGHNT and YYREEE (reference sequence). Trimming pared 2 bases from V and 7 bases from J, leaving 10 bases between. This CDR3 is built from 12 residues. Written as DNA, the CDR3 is TGTGCCAGCAGCTTCCCGGGAGCGGAGCAGTACTTC. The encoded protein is CASSFPGAEQYF.

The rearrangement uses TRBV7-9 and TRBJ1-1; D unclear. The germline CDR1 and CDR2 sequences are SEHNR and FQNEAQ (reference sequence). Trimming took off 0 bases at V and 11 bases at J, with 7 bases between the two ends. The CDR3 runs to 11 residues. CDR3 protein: CASSLALEAFF. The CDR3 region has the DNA TGTGCCAGCAGCTTAGCGTTGGAGGCTTTCTTT.

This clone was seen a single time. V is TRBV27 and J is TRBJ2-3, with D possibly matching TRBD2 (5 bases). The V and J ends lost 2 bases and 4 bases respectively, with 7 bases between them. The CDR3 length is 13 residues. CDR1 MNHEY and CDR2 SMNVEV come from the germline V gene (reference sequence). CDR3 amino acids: CASSLTRSDTQYF. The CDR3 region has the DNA TGTGCCAGCAGTTTAACTAGGTCAGATACGCAGTATTTT.

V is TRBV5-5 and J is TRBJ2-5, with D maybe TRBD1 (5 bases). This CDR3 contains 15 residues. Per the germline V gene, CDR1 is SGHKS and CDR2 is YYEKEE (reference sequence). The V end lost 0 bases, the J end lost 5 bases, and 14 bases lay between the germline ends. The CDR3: CASSLEGAPRETQYF. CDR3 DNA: TGTGCCAGCAGCTTGGAAGGGGCGCCTAGGGAGACCCAGTACTTC.

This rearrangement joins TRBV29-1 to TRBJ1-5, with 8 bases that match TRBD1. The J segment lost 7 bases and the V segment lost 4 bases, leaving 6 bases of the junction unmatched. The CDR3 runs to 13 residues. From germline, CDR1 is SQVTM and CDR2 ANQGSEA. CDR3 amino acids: CSVAPGGGQPQHF. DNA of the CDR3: TGCAGCGTTGCCCCAGGGGGCGGCCAGCCCCAGCATTTT.

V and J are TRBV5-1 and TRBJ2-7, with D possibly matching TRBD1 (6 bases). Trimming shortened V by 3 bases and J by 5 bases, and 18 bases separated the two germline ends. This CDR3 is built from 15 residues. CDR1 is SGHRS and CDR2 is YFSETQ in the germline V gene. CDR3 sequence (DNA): TGCGCCAGCAGCTCCCCCGGGACAAGGGCCCACGAGCAGTACTTC. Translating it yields CASSSPGTRAHEQYF.

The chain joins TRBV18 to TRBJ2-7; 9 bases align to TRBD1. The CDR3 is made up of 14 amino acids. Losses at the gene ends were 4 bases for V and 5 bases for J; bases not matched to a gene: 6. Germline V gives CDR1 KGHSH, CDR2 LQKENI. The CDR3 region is CASSRTGGLDEQYF. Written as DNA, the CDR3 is TGTGCCAGCTCACGAACAGGGGGCCTGGACGAGCAGTACTTC.

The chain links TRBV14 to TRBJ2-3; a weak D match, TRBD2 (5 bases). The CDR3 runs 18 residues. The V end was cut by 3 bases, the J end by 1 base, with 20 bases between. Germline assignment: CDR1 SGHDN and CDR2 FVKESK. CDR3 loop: CASSHTPHGKWGTDTQYF. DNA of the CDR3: TGTGCCAGCAGCCACACCCCGCACGGGAAGTGGGGCACAGATACGCAGTATTTT.